The 32 T cell receptor beta chains below were found in one sample sequenced in a study of blood T cells in healthy people across ages. A sample-barcoded 5' primer and a J-beta primer mix were used in a second PCR of roughly 7 to 11 cycles. Each CDR3 protein gets one entry after TCRdb re-called the 5' RACE reads with MiXCR. The sample includes about 760,000 distinct CDR3 sequences, approximately 25% of them seen just once. In addition, the sample was reused for a study of T cells of mothers and their children.

Sequencing was performed on blood. The origin of the receptors is a boy aged 10-17 years in good health.

This clonotype showed up just a few times. The V and J genes are TRBV20-1 and TRBJ2-3, with TRBD2 as a possible D gene (6 bases). Trimming removed 0 bases at V and 0 bases at J, with 10 bases between. In germline, CDR1 is DFQATT, CDR2 SNEGSKA (reference sequence). The CDR3 sequence is 15 residues long. CDR3 DNA sequence: TGCAGTGCTAGAGATCCCCGGGGGAGCACAGATACGCAGTATTTT. Translating it yields CSARDPRGSTDTQYF.

In this sample, this clonotype turned up a few times. This chain connects TRBV3-1 to TRBJ2-4; D gene ambiguous. This CDR3 is 17 amino acids long. Per germline, CDR1 LGHDT and CDR2 YNNKEL (reference sequence). V gave up 1 base and J gave up 5 bases, with 18 bases separating them. The CDR3 sequence is CASSQAFRRFEENIQYF. CDR3 DNA sequence: TGTGCCAGCAGCCAAGCGTTTCGACGGTTTGAGGAAAACATTCAGTACTTC.

This clonotype came up a few times. The V and J genes are TRBV10-3 and TRBJ2-7; weak D call: TRBD1 (6 bases). The CDR3 covers 14 residues. Between the trimmed V and J ends, which lost 5 bases and 3 bases, there was a span of 14 bases. Germline assignment: CDR1 ENHRY and CDR2 SYGVKD. For the CDR3, the DNA is TGTGCCATCAGTAGGGACAATGGGATCTACGAGCAGTACTTC. The encoded protein is CAISRDNGIYEQYF.

This clonotype came up a few times. The rearrangement joins TRBV7-2 to TRBJ1-1, with 7 nucleotides matching TRBD1. The CDR3 has 14 amino acids. V shed 3 bases and J 8 bases; nucleotides not matched to a gene: 9. CDR1 is SGHTA, CDR2 FQGNSA, per germline. The CDR3 here is CASSFHSRTGEAFF. DNA for the CDR3: TGTGCCAGCAGCTTTCATTCCCGGACAGGAGAAGCTTTCTTT. Drawing the rest from reference TRBV7-2 and TRBJ1-1, the complete variable domain is GAGVSQSPSNKVTEKGKDVELRCDPISGHTALYWYRQSLGQGLEFLIYFQGNSAPDKSGLPSDRFSAERTGGSVSTLTIQRTQQEDSAVYLCASSFHSRTGEAFFGQGTRLTVV.

There are a few counts of this clonotype. CDR3 amino acids: CASSKVVLAGVLTSYEQYF. CDR3 nucleotide sequence: TGCGCCAGCAGTAAGGTAGTGCTAGCGGGAGTGCTCACCTCCTACGAGCAGTACTTC. V gene TRBV5-1 combines with J gene TRBJ2-7; 10 nucleotides match TRBD2. The J segment lost 0 bases and the V segment lost 5 bases, leaving 17 bases of the junction unmatched. CDR1 is SGHRS and CDR2 is YFSETQ in the germline V gene. The CDR3 spans 19 residues.

This clonotype was observed a few times. The rearrangement uses TRBV7-8 and TRBJ2-3; D is perhaps TRBD1 (6 bases). Germline CDR1 SGHVS, CDR2 FQNEAQ. This CDR3 has 15 amino acids. Trimming cost V 3 bases and J 5 bases, with 15 bases left between them. The CDR3 sequence: CASSLRRGVQDTQYF. Here the CDR3 DNA reads TGTGCCAGCAGCTTGCGCAGGGGAGTCCAAGATACGCAGTATTTT.

The chain links TRBV10-3 to TRBJ2-5; D is unresolved. Matching the DNA end better, TRBJ2-7 makes the J call doubtful. CDR3 length: 12 residues. Germline lookup yields CDR1 ENHRY and CDR2 SYGVKD. The CDR3: CAIREEYYEQYF. Written as DNA, the CDR3 is TGTGCCATCAGGGAAGAATACTACGAGCAGTACTTC.

In this sample, this clonotype turned up a few times. The gene calls are TRBV15 and TRBJ2-7, with D possibly matching TRBD1 (6 bases). Trimming pared 0 bases from V and 7 bases from J, leaving 13 bases between. The CDR3 has 14 residues. Germline CDR1 and CDR2: LNHNV and YYDKDF (reference sequence). CDR3 loop: CATSRDPDSQEQYF. CDR3 sequence (DNA): TGTGCCACCAGCAGAGATCCGGACAGCCAGGAGCAGTACTTC.

The rearrangement joins TRBV12-3 or TRBV12-4 to TRBJ1-5; D is uncertain. The CDR3 has 13 amino acids. Trimming left V 6 bases short and J 3 bases short, with 9 bases between. In DNA, the CDR3 is TGTGCCAGCAGAGACGACAACAATCAGCCCCAGCATTTT. Translated, it gives CASRDDNNQPQHF.

As for this clonotype: The junction departs from the called germline gene at one end, perhaps through a read error. The chain has TRBV7-2 and TRBJ2-4; a weak D match, TRBD2 (5 bases). Germline values: CDR1 SGHTA, CDR2 FQGNSA. The CDR3 length is 14 residues. CDR3: CARSLGQRQNIQYF. CDR3 DNA sequence: TGTGCCCGCAGCTTAGGGCAGCGGCAAAACATTCAGTACTTC.

The V and J genes are TRBV20-1 and TRBJ2-3; 8 bases map to TRBD2. V gave up 4 bases and J gave up 0 bases; unmatched junction bases: 6. CDR3 length: 15 residues. CDR1 DFQATT and CDR2 SNEGSKA come from the germline V gene (reference sequence). CDR3 in amino acids: CSANPGGPSTDTQYF. As DNA, the CDR3 is TGCAGTGCTAATCCGGGAGGGCCTAGCACAGATACGCAGTATTTT.

The V gene is TRBV20-1, the J gene TRBJ1-2; 7 bases match TRBD1. The junction had 10 bases not matched to a gene; V was cut back by 2 bases and J by 7 bases. The CDR3 runs 14 residues. Germline CDR1 DFQATT, CDR2 SNEGSKA (reference sequence). The CDR3 nucleotides are TGCAGTGCTAGAAATCTGGTACAGGGGCCTGGCTACACCTTC. Translation gives CSARNLVQGPGYTF.

V is TRBV11-2 and J is TRBJ2-5, with D perhaps being TRBD1 or TRBD2 (5 bases each). The DNA end is more similar to TRBJ2-7, so the J call may be wrong. Germline loops: CDR1 SGHAT, CDR2 FQNNGV. This CDR3 region has 15 residues. The CDR3 region has the DNA TGTGCCAGCAGCTTAGTAGAGAGGGGTGGTTACGAGCAGTACTTC. It encodes CASSLVERGGYEQYF.

This clonotype was detected ten times or more. The junction and the germline gene differ at one end; a read error may be behind it. The chain links TRBV4-1 to TRBJ2-5; a weak D match, TRBD1 (5 bases). The CDR3 is 13 amino acids. Germline V gene lookup returns CDR1 MGHRA and CDR2 YSYEKL. The CDR3 here is CASSQGPRETQYF. The CDR3 DNA is TGTGCCAGCAGCCAGGGTCCACGAGAGACCCAGTACTTC.

This clonotype came up a few times. The CDR3 DNA follows: TGCAGCGTTCAACAGGGTGCTGAAGCTTTCTTT. This encodes CSVQQGAEAFF. This rearrangement joins TRBV29-1 to TRBJ1-1; tentative D call: TRBD1 (6 bases). Trimming left V 5 bases short and J 6 bases short, with 10 bases between. The germline V gene has CDR1 SQVTM and CDR2 ANQGSEA. CDR3 size: 11 residues.

The V and J genes are TRBV7-9 and TRBJ2-7; TRBD2 matches at 13 bases. The DNA end is a closer match to TRBJ2-1, so the J assignment may be wrong. The V gene's germline CDR1 is SEHNR and CDR2 FQNEAQ (reference sequence). The CDR3 extends over 18 amino acids. The CDR3 DNA follows: TGTGCCAGCAGCTCATTCACGATACTAGCGGGGGGGCTCAATGAGCAGTTCTTC. Encoded protein: CASSSFTILAGGLNEQFF.

The rearrangement joins TRBV5-1 to TRBJ2-1, with 11 bases that match TRBD2. CDR3 size: 17 residues. Trimming took 4 bases from V and 5 from J; bases not matched to a gene: 11. CDR1 is SGHRS, CDR2 YFSETQ, per germline. The CDR3 nucleotides read TGCGCCAGCAGCGACCCCCTAGCGGGGGGACACAACAATGAGCAGTTCTTC. Its protein product is CASSDPLAGGHNNEQFF.

This sequence joins TRBV12-3 or TRBV12-4 and TRBJ2-5; D assignment may be TRBD1 or TRBD2 (5 bases each). Trimming stripped 3 bases from V and 2 bases from J, with 10 bases between. This CDR3 has 14 residues. CDR3 loop: CASSFRGEQETQYF. In DNA form, the CDR3 reads TGTGCCAGCAGTTTTAGAGGGGAACAAGAGACCCAGTACTTC.

V usage is TRBV4-3 and J usage is TRBJ2-3; no firm D call. CDR1 and CDR2 from the germline V gene are LGHNA and YSLEER. The CDR3 runs to 15 residues. With 0 bases removed from V and 2 bases from J, the gap between germline ends came to 9 bases. CDR3 sequence (DNA): TGCGCCAGCAGCCAAGAGTTGACCCTCACAGATACGCAGTATTTT. This codes for CASSQELTLTDTQYF.

The J gene is TRBJ2-3, the V gene TRBV20-1; D unclear. V was trimmed by 0 bases and J by 4 bases, leaving 11 bases between them. In germline, CDR1 is DFQATT, CDR2 SNEGSKA (reference sequence). This CDR3 spans 14 amino acids. The CDR3 spells CSARDFHGPDTQYF. DNA for the CDR3: TGCAGTGCTAGAGATTTTCACGGACCAGATACGCAGTATTTT.

This clonotype was observed a few times. The rearrangement uses TRBV7-2 and TRBJ2-5, with TRBD2 matching over 13 bases. This CDR3 has 17 amino acids. CDR1 and CDR2 from the germline V gene are SGHTA and FQGNSA. V was clipped by 4 bases and J by 9 bases; unmatched bases: 14. This CDR3 is CASSSSTSGGGTGAQYF. The CDR3 DNA is TGTGCCAGCAGCTCCTCCACTAGCGGGGGGGGCACAGGGGCCCAGTACTTC.

The chain joins TRBV11-2 to TRBJ2-2; 8 bases match TRBD2. V shed 3 bases and J 4 bases; nucleotides not matched to a gene: 10. The CDR3 consists of 17 residues. Germline assignment: CDR1 SGHAT and CDR2 FQNNGV. DNA of the CDR3: TGTGCCAGCAGCTTGCTGGCCGGGACTAGGGCCACCGGGGAGCTGTTTTTT. This sequence encodes CASSLLAGTRATGELFF.

In its sample, this clonotype was seen once. The V and J genes are TRBV4-2 and TRBJ1-4, with 10 bases that match TRBD1. This CDR3 has 16 residues. V shed 1 base and J 6 bases; nucleotides not matched to a gene: 5. Germline CDR1 is LGHNA and CDR2 is YNFKEQ. Here the CDR3 reads CASSQGRQGAHEKLFF. The DNA of the CDR3 is TGTGCCAGCAGCCAAGGTCGACAGGGGGCGCATGAAAAACTGTTTTTT.

V usage is TRBV12-3 or TRBV12-4 and J usage is TRBJ2-5; D perhaps matches TRBD2 (6 bases). The CDR3 extends over 14 amino acids. V lost 7 bases, J lost 3 bases, and 15 bases lay in between. CDR3 residues: CASKAPLAEETQYF. DNA of the CDR3: TGTGCCAGCAAGGCACCACTAGCTGAAGAGACCCAGTACTTC.

The V gene is TRBV28, the J gene TRBJ1-5; D possibly corresponds to TRBD1 (6 bases). The V end was cut by 3 bases, the J end by 4 bases, with 16 bases between. CDR3 length: 16 residues. Germline CDR1 and CDR2: MDHEN and SYDVKM. CDR3 coding DNA: TGTGCCAGCAGTTTTCAGACAGGAACTCGTAATCAGCCCCAGCATTTT. Translation: CASSFQTGTRNQPQHF.

The chain is built from TRBV12-3 or TRBV12-4 and TRBJ1-5, with 7 positions matching TRBD1. The CDR3 runs to 15 residues. J was trimmed by 3 bases and V by 7 bases; bases with no gene match: 9. CDR3 DNA: TGTGCCAGCACCCCTTTTAGGGGGCTCAATCAGCCCCAGCATTTT. Translated, it gives CASTPFRGLNQPQHF.

This clonotype was detected a few times. V usage is TRBV27 and J usage is TRBJ2-7; TRBD2 is a possible D gene (5 bases). The CDR3 contains 13 residues. Germline CDR1 reads MNHEY; CDR2 reads SMNVEV (reference sequence). V lost 3 bases and J 4 bases, leaving 10 bases between the germline ends. In DNA, the CDR3 is TGTGCCAGCAGTTTCGGGGAACCATACGAGCAGTACTTC. Its translation: CASSFGEPYEQYF.

In this sample, this clonotype turned up many times. This rearrangement joins TRBV18 to TRBJ2-5; D unresolved. Germline values: CDR1 KGHSH, CDR2 LQKENI. Trimming left V 0 bases short and J 5 bases short, with 10 bases between. The CDR3 covers 14 residues. CDR3 sequence: CASSPPSPTETQYF. CDR3 bases: TGTGCCAGCTCACCACCATCACCCACCGAGACCCAGTACTTC.

Only a few counts were recorded for this clonotype. The chain couples TRBV6-2 or TRBV6-3 to TRBJ2-7; D not resolved. V dropped 8 bases and J dropped 0 bases, with 11 bases sitting between them. The CDR3 has 13 residues. Germline values: CDR1 MNHEY, CDR2 SVGEGT. The CDR3 bases are TGTGCCAGCCACCCGACGGGCTCCTACGAGCAGTACTTC. It encodes CASHPTGSYEQYF.

This clonotype was found many times. This chain connects TRBV12-5 to TRBJ2-4; D is unresolved. CDR1 is LGHNT, CDR2 FRNRAP, per germline. This CDR3 region has 13 residues. The ends were cut back, 10 bases at V and 0 bases at J, with 10 bases in the middle. The CDR3 reads CAMSDPAKNIQYF. Here the CDR3 DNA reads TGTGCTATGAGTGATCCAGCCAAAAACATTCAGTACTTC.

This chain connects TRBV9 to TRBJ2-5; D is undetermined. Germline CDR1 SGDLS, CDR2 YYNGEE. Trimming took off 4 bases at V and 6 bases at J, with 19 bases between the two ends. CDR3 length: 15 amino acids. The CDR3 nucleotides are TGTGCCAGCAGCCCGGACGACTTCGTCGGACAGACCCAGTACTTC. Protein: CASSPDDFVGQTQYF.

The genes are TRBV3-1 and TRBJ1-4; D not resolved. The germline CDR1 and CDR2 sequences are LGHDT and YNNKEL (reference sequence). This CDR3 comprises 15 residues. V lost 4 bases, J lost 4 bases, and 13 bases lay in between. CDR3 bases: TGTGCCAGCAGCCTCGCTGATGCGGTTAATGAAAAACTGTTTTTT. As protein: CASSLADAVNEKLFF.